Listed below are T cell receptor beta chains from one sample, sequenced in a study of lymphopenia after photon versus proton radiotherapy. Libraries were prepared by immunoSEQ multiplex PCR; TCRdb keeps only in-frame clonotypes and omits some of them. The sample consists of 35,000 to 40,000 clones, approximately 81% of them appearing once. Source: peripheral blood, taken from a patient treated with photon-based radiotherapy. Receptors originate from a man aged 50 to 60 with gastric cancer. Both conserved end residues are part of each CDR3. The D gene is left open where the match is weak. Only some rows state a clone size, as once, few, many or a class for expanded clones.

abundance: -; j_gene: TRBJ2-2; d_gene: TRBD1; v_gene: TRBV7-2; len: 15; CDR3nt: TGTGCCAGCAGCTTAAGCAGGGGGCGAACCGGGGAGCTGTTTTTT; CDR3aa: CASSLSRGRTGELFF
abundance: -; j_gene: TRBJ1-5; d_gene: -; v_gene: TRBV28; len: 13; CDR3nt: TGTGCCAGCAGCAGGGACAGCAATCAGCCCCAGCATTTT; CDR3aa: CASSRDSNQPQHF
abundance: few; j_gene: TRBJ2-1; d_gene: TRBD2; v_gene: TRBV6-5; len: 14; CDR3nt: TGTGCCAGCGAAGGACCGGGATCAGCGGGAATTAGAGTCTTC; CDR3aa: CASEGPGSAGIRVF
abundance: -; j_gene: TRBJ2-7; d_gene: TRBD2; v_gene: TRBV5-1; len: 16; CDR3nt: TGCGCCAGCAGCTTGGATGCTAGCGGAAGTTTCTACGAGCAGTACTTC; CDR3aa: CASSLDASGSFYEQYF
abundance: -; j_gene: TRBJ2-7; d_gene: -; v_gene: TRBV11-1; len: 14; CDR3nt: TGTGCCAGCAGCCACAGTCTACCAGGCTACGAGCAGTACTTC; CDR3aa: CASSHSLPGYEQYF
abundance: -; j_gene: TRBJ2-6; d_gene: -; v_gene: TRBV19; len: 15; CDR3nt: TGTGCCAGTAGTATCTCCACCTCTGGGGCCAACGTCCTGACTTTC; CDR3aa: CASSISTSGANVLTF
abundance: -; j_gene: TRBJ2-3; d_gene: -; v_gene: TRBV19; len: 16; CDR3nt: TGTGCCAGTACCAGTATAGGTGCCAGGGAGACAGATACGCAGTATTTT; CDR3aa: CASTSIGARETDTQYF
abundance: -; j_gene: TRBJ2-2; d_gene: -; v_gene: TRBV6-1; len: 15; CDR3nt: TGTGCCGTAACAACGGGACTCCGGGGCACCGGGGAGCTGTTTTTT; CDR3aa: CAVTTGLRGTGELFF
abundance: -; j_gene: TRBJ1-1; d_gene: -; v_gene: TRBV6-6; len: 13; CDR3nt: TGTGCCAGCAGTGAGGGTCAGGTTGCGCAAGCTTTCTTT; CDR3aa: CASSEGQVAQAFF
abundance: -; j_gene: TRBJ2-1; d_gene: -; v_gene: TRBV6-1; len: 12; CDR3nt: TGTGCCAGCAGACCCGGATGGAATGAGCAGTTCTTC; CDR3aa: CASRPGWNEQFF
abundance: -; j_gene: TRBJ2-1; d_gene: TRBD2; v_gene: TRBV5-1; len: 17; CDR3nt: TGCGCCAGCAGCTTGGTTTGGACTAGCGGGAGTTTAGATGAGCAGTTCTTC; CDR3aa: CASSLVWTSGSLDEQFF
abundance: -; j_gene: TRBJ1-2; d_gene: -; v_gene: TRBV11-2; len: 16; CDR3nt: TGTGCCAGCAGCTTAACTAGGCAGCCGGCTAACTATGGCTACACCTTC; CDR3aa: CASSLTRQPANYGYTF
abundance: -; j_gene: TRBJ2-5; d_gene: -; v_gene: TRBV30; len: 14; CDR3nt: TGTGCCTGGAATAGGGGCACTGCACAAGAGACCCAGTACTTC; CDR3aa: CAWNRGTAQETQYF
abundance: few; j_gene: TRBJ1-5; d_gene: TRBD1; v_gene: TRBV6-6; len: 13; CDR3nt: TGTGCCAGCAGTTCCGGGACAGAGTTACCCCAGCATTTT; CDR3aa: CASSSGTELPQHF
abundance: -; j_gene: TRBJ2-3; d_gene: TRBD1; v_gene: TRBV28; len: 15; CDR3nt: TGTGCCAGCAGTTTCGGGACAGGCCGCACAGATACGCAGTATTTT; CDR3aa: CASSFGTGRTDTQYF
abundance: -; j_gene: TRBJ1-2; d_gene: -; v_gene: TRBV28; len: 16; CDR3nt: TGTGCCAGCAGTTTAGGGGCCGGGTGGGGGACCTATGGCTACACCTTC; CDR3aa: CASSLGAGWGTYGYTF
abundance: few; j_gene: TRBJ2-5; d_gene: TRBD2; v_gene: TRBV5-1; len: 18; CDR3nt: TGCGCCAGCAGCTTGCTTCATACTAGCGGGAGGGCCGGGGAGACCCAGTACTTC; CDR3aa: CASSLLHTSGRAGETQYF
abundance: -; j_gene: TRBJ2-5; d_gene: TRBD2; v_gene: TRBV7-2; len: 16; CDR3nt: TGTGCCAGCAGCTTAGCGGTGGTAGCGGGTCAAGAGACCCAGTACTTC; CDR3aa: CASSLAVVAGQETQYF
abundance: -; j_gene: TRBJ1-5; d_gene: -; v_gene: TRBV21-1; len: 13; CDR3nt: TGTGCCAGCGGAGGGGGCCACAATCAGCCCCAGCATTTT; CDR3aa: CASGGGHNQPQHF
abundance: -; j_gene: TRBJ1-1; d_gene: -; v_gene: TRBV9; len: 17; CDR3nt: TGTGCCAGCAGCGTAGCAGAGCAGGGATATGGAAACACTGAAGCTTTCTTT; CDR3aa: CASSVAEQGYGNTEAFF
abundance: -; j_gene: TRBJ2-1; d_gene: -; v_gene: TRBV7-8; len: 15; CDR3nt: TGTGCCAGCAGCTTAGGTCAAGTTATAACGGATGAGCAGTTCTTC; CDR3aa: CASSLGQVITDEQFF
abundance: -; j_gene: TRBJ2-5; d_gene: TRBD1; v_gene: TRBV19; len: 14; CDR3nt: TGTGCCAGTAGTTTGGGACAGGGACAGGAGACCCAGTACTTC; CDR3aa: CASSLGQGQETQYF
abundance: -; j_gene: TRBJ2-2; d_gene: TRBD2; v_gene: TRBV7-9; len: 18; CDR3nt: TGTGCCAGCAGCTTAAAGATCCGACTAGCGGTTGACACCGGGGAGCTGTTTTTT; CDR3aa: CASSLKIRLAVDTGELFF
abundance: once; j_gene: TRBJ1-1; d_gene: TRBD1; v_gene: TRBV19; len: 14; CDR3nt: TGTGCCAGTAGTAACAGGGGGTGGAACACTGAAGCTTTCTTT; CDR3aa: CASSNRGWNTEAFF
abundance: -; j_gene: TRBJ1-4; d_gene: TRBD1; v_gene: TRBV5-1; len: 14; CDR3nt: TGCGCCAGCAGCCCGGGACAGGGCAATGAAAAACTGTTTTTT; CDR3aa: CASSPGQGNEKLFF
abundance: once; j_gene: TRBJ2-7; d_gene: TRBD2; v_gene: TRBV9; len: 14; CDR3nt: TGTGCCAGCAGCACAGCGGGAGGGCCACGGGAGCAGTACTTC; CDR3aa: CASSTAGGPREQYF
abundance: -; j_gene: TRBJ2-5; d_gene: TRBD1; v_gene: TRBV30; len: 13; CDR3nt: TGTGCCTGGGACAGGGGGCGTGGGGAGACCCAGTACTTC; CDR3aa: CAWDRGRGETQYF
abundance: -; j_gene: TRBJ2-2; d_gene: -; v_gene: TRBV10-1; len: 13; CDR3nt: TGCGCCAGCGGCCAGGGAGCCGCCGGGGAGCTGTTTTTT; CDR3aa: CASGQGAAGELFF
abundance: -; j_gene: TRBJ2-1; d_gene: -; v_gene: TRBV11-2; len: 15; CDR3nt: TGTGCCAGCAGCTTACGGGGACAAACCTTCAATGAGCAGTTCTTC; CDR3aa: CASSLRGQTFNEQFF
abundance: -; j_gene: TRBJ2-1; d_gene: TRBD1; v_gene: TRBV9; len: 13; CDR3nt: TGTGCCAGCAGCTACAGGGGATACAATGAGCAGTTCTTC; CDR3aa: CASSYRGYNEQFF
abundance: -; j_gene: TRBJ2-1; d_gene: TRBD2; v_gene: TRBV2; len: 14; CDR3nt: TGTGCCTGCCCGGGACTAGGGCCGTCCAATGAGCAGTTCTTC; CDR3aa: CACPGLGPSNEQFF
abundance: -; j_gene: TRBJ2-5; d_gene: TRBD1; v_gene: TRBV5-4; len: 14; CDR3nt: TGTGCCAGCAGCTTGGCCAGGGGGCAGGAGACCCAGTACTTC; CDR3aa: CASSLARGQETQYF
abundance: -; j_gene: TRBJ2-2; d_gene: TRBD1; v_gene: TRBV28; len: 17; CDR3nt: TGTGCCAGCAGTGAACTTGACAGGGGGTGGGACACCGGGGAGCTGTTTTTT; CDR3aa: CASSELDRGWDTGELFF
abundance: -; j_gene: TRBJ2-7; d_gene: -; v_gene: TRBV18; len: 14; CDR3nt: TGTGCCAGTCAAGGGGCCCAGAGCTCCTACGAGCAGTACTTC; CDR3aa: CASQGAQSSYEQYF
abundance: few; j_gene: TRBJ2-3; d_gene: TRBD2; v_gene: TRBV7-9; len: 13; CDR3nt: TGTGCCAGCAGCCCGCCGGGGGGAGATACGCAGTATTTT; CDR3aa: CASSPPGGDTQYF
abundance: -; j_gene: TRBJ1-1; d_gene: -; v_gene: TRBV7-9; len: 15; CDR3nt: TGTGCCAGCAGCTTAGCTTGGGCCATGAACACTGAAGCTTTCTTT; CDR3aa: CASSLAWAMNTEAFF
abundance: -; j_gene: TRBJ1-1; d_gene: -; v_gene: TRBV20-1; len: 11; CDR3nt: TGCAGTGCTGGAGAATCTGCTGAAGCTTTCTTT; CDR3aa: CSAGESAEAFF
abundance: -; j_gene: TRBJ2-3; d_gene: TRBD2; v_gene: TRBV6-5; len: 16; CDR3nt: TGTGCCAGCAGTTCCCCTAGTAGCGGGAGTCCAGATACGCAGTATTTT; CDR3aa: CASSSPSSGSPDTQYF
abundance: -; j_gene: TRBJ2-1; d_gene: TRBD2; v_gene: TRBV4-1; len: 13; CDR3nt: TGCGCCAGCAGCCAAGTAGCGGGCCCGGAGCAGTTCTTC; CDR3aa: CASSQVAGPEQFF
abundance: -; j_gene: TRBJ1-1; d_gene: -; v_gene: TRBV18; len: 12; CDR3nt: TGTGCCAGCTCACCAACGGCGGCTGAAGCTTTCTTT; CDR3aa: CASSPTAAEAFF
abundance: -; j_gene: TRBJ2-1; d_gene: TRBD1; v_gene: TRBV7-9; len: 15; CDR3nt: TGTGCCAGCAGCCCCGGGACAGGGGCGTACAATGAGCAGTTCTTC; CDR3aa: CASSPGTGAYNEQFF
abundance: once; j_gene: TRBJ1-3; d_gene: TRBD1; v_gene: TRBV10-3; len: 16; CDR3nt: TGTGCCATCAGGGGACAGGGGGCGAGCTCTGGAAACACCATATATTTT; CDR3aa: CAIRGQGASSGNTIYF
abundance: -; j_gene: TRBJ2-1; d_gene: TRBD2; v_gene: TRBV28; len: 14; CDR3nt: TGTGCCAGCAGTAGTAGCGGGAGAGAGAATGAGCAGTTCTTC; CDR3aa: CASSSSGRENEQFF
abundance: -; j_gene: TRBJ2-5; d_gene: TRBD2; v_gene: TRBV29-1; len: 14; CDR3nt: TGCAGCGTTGAGTCTAGCGGGAGCTGGAAGGCCCAGTACTTC; CDR3aa: CSVESSGSWKAQYF
abundance: -; j_gene: TRBJ2-5; d_gene: -; v_gene: TRBV10-3; len: 15; CDR3nt: TGTGCCATCAGTACCAACCCGACCCTCCGAGAGACCCAGTACTTC; CDR3aa: CAISTNPTLRETQYF